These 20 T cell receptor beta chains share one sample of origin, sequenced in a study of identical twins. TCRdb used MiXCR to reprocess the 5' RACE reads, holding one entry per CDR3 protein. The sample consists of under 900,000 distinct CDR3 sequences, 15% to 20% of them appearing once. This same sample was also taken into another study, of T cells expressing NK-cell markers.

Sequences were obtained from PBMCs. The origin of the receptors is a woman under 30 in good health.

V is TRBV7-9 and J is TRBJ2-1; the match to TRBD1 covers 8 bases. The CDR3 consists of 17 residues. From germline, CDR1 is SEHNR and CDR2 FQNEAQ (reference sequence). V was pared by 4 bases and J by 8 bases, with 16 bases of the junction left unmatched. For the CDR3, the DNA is TGTGCCAGCAGCTCCGAGACAGGGGCGTTCAGAGTATATGAGCAGTTCTTC. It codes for CASSSETGAFRVYEQFF.

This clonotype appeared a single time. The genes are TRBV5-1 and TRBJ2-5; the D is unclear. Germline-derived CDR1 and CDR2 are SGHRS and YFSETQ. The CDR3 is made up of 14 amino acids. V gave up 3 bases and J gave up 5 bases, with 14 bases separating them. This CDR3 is CASSSYLEHETQYF. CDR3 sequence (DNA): TGCGCCAGCAGCTCGTACTTAGAGCACGAGACCCAGTACTTC.

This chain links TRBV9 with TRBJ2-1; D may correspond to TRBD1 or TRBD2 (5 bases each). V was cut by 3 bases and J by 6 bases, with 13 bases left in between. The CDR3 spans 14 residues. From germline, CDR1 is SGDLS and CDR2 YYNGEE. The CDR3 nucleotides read TGTGCCAGCAGCGACCCGGGGCGCCGCAATGAGCAGTTCTTC. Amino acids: CASSDPGRRNEQFF.

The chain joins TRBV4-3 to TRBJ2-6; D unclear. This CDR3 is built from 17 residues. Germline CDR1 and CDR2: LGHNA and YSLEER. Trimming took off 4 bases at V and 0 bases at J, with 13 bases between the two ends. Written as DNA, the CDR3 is TGCGCCAGCAGCCCAGCGAGCGCCAGCTCTGGGGCCAACGTCCTGACTTTC. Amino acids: CASSPASASSGANVLTF.

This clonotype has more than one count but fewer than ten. In nucleotides, the CDR3 is TGCAGCGTTGCTCCGCTGAGCAATGAGCAGTTCTTC. Protein sequence: CSVAPLSNEQFF. The J gene is TRBJ2-1, the V gene TRBV29-1; D is undetermined. Trimming stripped 4 bases from V and 6 bases from J, with 10 bases between. Per the germline V gene, CDR1 is SQVTM and CDR2 is ANQGSEA. The CDR3 length is 12 residues.

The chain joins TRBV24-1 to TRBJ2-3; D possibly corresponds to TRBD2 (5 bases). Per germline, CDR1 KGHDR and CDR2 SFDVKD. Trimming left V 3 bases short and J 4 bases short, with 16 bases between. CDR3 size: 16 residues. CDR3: CATSDEGGFSPDTQYF. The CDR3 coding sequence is TGTGCCACCAGTGATGAGGGCGGGTTTAGCCCAGATACGCAGTATTTT.

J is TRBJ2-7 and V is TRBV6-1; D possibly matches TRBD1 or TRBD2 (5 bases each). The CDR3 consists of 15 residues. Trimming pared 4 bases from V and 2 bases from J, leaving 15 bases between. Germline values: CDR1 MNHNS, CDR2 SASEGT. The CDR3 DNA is TGTGCCAGCAGTGCCCTCGGGGACCGACCCTACGAGCAGTACTTC. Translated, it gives CASSALGDRPYEQYF.

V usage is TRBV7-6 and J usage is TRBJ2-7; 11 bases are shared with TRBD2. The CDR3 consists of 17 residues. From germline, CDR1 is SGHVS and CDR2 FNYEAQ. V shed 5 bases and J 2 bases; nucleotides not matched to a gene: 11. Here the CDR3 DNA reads TGTGCCAGCAGCCAAAATACCGGGACTAGCGGTACCTACGAGCAGTACTTC. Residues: CASSQNTGTSGTYEQYF.

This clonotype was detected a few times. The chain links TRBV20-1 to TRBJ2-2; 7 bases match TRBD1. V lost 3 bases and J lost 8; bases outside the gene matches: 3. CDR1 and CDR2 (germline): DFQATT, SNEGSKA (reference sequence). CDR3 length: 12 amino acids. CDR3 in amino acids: CSARGQTGELFF. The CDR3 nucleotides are TGCAGTGCTAGGGGACAGACTGGGGAGCTGTTTTTT.

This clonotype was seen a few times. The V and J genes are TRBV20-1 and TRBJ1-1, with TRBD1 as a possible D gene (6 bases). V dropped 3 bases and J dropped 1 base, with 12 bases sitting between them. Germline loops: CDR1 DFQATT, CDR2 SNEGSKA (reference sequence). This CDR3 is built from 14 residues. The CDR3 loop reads CSARKSGANTEAFF. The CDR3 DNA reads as TGCAGTGCTAGGAAATCGGGGGCGAACACTGAAGCTTTCTTT.

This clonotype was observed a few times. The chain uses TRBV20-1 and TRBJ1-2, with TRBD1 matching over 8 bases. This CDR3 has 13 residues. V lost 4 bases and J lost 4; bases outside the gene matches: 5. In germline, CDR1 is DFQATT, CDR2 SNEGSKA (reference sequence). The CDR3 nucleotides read TGCAGTGCTAATCAGGGGGCCATCTATGGCTACACCTTC. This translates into CSANQGAIYGYTF.

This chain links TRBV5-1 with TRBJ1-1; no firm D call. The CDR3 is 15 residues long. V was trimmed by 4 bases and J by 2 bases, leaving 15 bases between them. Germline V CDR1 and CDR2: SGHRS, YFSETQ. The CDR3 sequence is CASSLGHSVNTEAFF. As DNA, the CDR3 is TGCGCCAGCAGCCTGGGCCACAGTGTAAACACTGAAGCTTTCTTT.

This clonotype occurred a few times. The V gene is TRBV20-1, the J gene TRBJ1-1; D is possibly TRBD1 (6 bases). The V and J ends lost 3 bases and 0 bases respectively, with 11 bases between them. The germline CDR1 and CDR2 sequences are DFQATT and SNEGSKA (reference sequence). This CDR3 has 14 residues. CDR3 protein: CSASRGTLNTEAFF. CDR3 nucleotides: TGCAGTGCTAGCCGGGGGACACTGAACACTGAAGCTTTCTTT.

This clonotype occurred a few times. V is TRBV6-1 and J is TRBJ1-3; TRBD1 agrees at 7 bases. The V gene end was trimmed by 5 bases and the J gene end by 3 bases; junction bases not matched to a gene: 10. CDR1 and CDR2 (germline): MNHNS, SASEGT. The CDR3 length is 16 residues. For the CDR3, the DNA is TGTGCCAGCAGTCTCTCCACAGGGGAGAATGGAAACACCATATATTTT. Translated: CASSLSTGENGNTIYF.

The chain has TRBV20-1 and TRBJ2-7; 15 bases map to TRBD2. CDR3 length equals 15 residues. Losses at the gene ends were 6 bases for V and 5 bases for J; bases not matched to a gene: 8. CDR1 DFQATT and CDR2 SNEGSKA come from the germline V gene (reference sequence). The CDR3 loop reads CSAEGLAGGSDEQYF. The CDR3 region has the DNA TGCAGTGCGGAGGGACTAGCGGGAGGAAGCGACGAGCAGTACTTC.

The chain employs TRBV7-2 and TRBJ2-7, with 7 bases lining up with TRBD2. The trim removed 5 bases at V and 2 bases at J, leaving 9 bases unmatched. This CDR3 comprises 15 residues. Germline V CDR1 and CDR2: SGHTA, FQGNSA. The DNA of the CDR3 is TGTGCCAGCAGCCCCCGGGGGGAGCCAGCCTACGAGCAGTACTTC. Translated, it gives CASSPRGEPAYEQYF.

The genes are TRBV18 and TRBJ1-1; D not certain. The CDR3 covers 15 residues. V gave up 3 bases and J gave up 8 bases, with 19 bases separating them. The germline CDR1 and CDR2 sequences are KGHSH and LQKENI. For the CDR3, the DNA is TGTGCCAGCTCACCGTCGTACCAATCAACGACCGAAGCTTTCTTT. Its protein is CASSPSYQSTTEAFF. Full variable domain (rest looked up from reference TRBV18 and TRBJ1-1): NAGVMQNPRHLVRRRGQEARLRCSPMKGHSHVYWYRQLPEEGLKFMVYLQKENIIDESGMPKERFSAEFPKEGPSILRIQQVVRGDSAAYFCASSPSYQSTTEAFFGQGTRLTVV.

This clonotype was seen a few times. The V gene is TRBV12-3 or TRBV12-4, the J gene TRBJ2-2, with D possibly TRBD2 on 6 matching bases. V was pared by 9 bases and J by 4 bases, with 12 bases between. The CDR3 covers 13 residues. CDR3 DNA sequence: TGTGCCAGTCGGGACTCGGGCACCGGGGAGCTGTTTTTT. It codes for CASRDSGTGELFF.

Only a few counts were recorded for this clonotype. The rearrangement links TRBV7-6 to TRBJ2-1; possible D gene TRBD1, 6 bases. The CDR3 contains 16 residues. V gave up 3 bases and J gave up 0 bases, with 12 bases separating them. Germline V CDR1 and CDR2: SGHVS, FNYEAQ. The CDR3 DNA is TGTGCCAGCAGCTTGCAACAGGGCGGCTCCTACAATGAGCAGTTCTTC. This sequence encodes CASSLQQGGSYNEQFF.

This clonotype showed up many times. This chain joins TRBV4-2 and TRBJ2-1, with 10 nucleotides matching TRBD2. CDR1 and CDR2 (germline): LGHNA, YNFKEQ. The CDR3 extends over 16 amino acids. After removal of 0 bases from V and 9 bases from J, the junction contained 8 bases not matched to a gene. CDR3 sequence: CASSQDPSGGGSEQFF. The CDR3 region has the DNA TGTGCCAGCAGCCAAGATCCTAGCGGGGGAGGGTCTGAGCAGTTCTTC.